This T cell receptor (beta chain) originates from a study of vaccination effects on CD4 cells after COVID-19 (dated by TCRdb to between 2021 and 2024). Notes on the research overall: In the ViraFEST assay, PBMC were stimulated with viral peptide pools, and antigen-specific CD4+ T cell clonotypes were then identified by expansion using TCR sequencing. Samples were taken from three convalescent patients early (day +14) and late (day +241, +227, +161 respectively) after vaccination. Post-vaccine samples across the study were collected a median of 72 days after the second dose, with a range of 14 to 241. Each well held two million PBMC cultured in IMDM containing 5% human AB serum, roughly 9.9 IU/ml IL-2 and gentamicin, along with approximately 10 ug/ml peptides. SARS-CoV-2 spike-specific CD4+ TCR repertoires from before and after mRNA vaccination were compared in COVID-19 convalescent patients and in infection-naive vaccine recipients. The full study included 9 to 10 COVID-19 convalescent patients and a few SARS-CoV-2-naive healthy vaccine recipients. Cultures from other donors in the study were sequenced with the Oncomine TCR Beta short-read assay on an Illumina iSeq 100. Paper-wide results and their limitations: Among convalescent patients, the spike-reactive repertoire after vaccination was made up mainly of new vaccine-induced clones that were largely distinct from the clones induced by infection. The study was limited by a small number of convalescent patients, and early post-infection timepoints were lacking. Both infection-induced and vaccine-induced clones contracted markedly at late post-vaccination timepoints, which is consistent with waning T cell responses.

After about 9 days of culture, CD4+ T cells were isolated with the EasySep CD4+ T cell isolation kit. Convalescent patients had PCR-confirmed SARS-CoV-2 infection between March and December 2020, before Alpha, Beta and Delta variants emerged in the United States. Participants received two doses of either the BNT162b2 or the mRNA-1273 mRNA SARS-CoV-2 vaccine. Half of the culture medium was replaced with fresh IL-2-containing medium on days 3 and 7. Unless otherwise noted, each peptide stimulation condition was cultured in triplicate wells. Using Ficoll-Paque Plus gradient centrifugation, PBMC were separated from whole blood and then either used fresh or cryopreserved at -140C. The QIAamp micro DNA kit was used to extract genomic DNA from the cultured CD4+ T cells. The CDR3, cysteine through phenylalanine, is 15 amino acids long. CDR3 DNA is the only sequence kept; it has 45 bases, read in frame from the first base. The V end loses 2 bases and the J end loses 4 bases, and a stretch of 12 bases separates them. From the germline V gene, CDR1 is SNHLY and CDR2 is FYNNEI.

About this clone: There is no known antigen for this receptor. One base away there is no much larger clone; base qualities are not given.

Libraries were made using the immunoSEQ multiplex PCR assay. DNA from the CD4+ T cells that had been cultured and isolated underwent TCR beta CDR3 sequencing. Regarding the original processing steps: Non-productive TCR sequences were removed, reads were trimmed to the CDR3 region, and CDR3s of at least 7 amino acids were retained. Antigen-specific clonotypes were identified using the MANAFEST web app by comparison of expansion in peptide wells against reference cultures. To count as positive, a clone had to show expansion at FDR<0.05 compared with the reference and with all other wells, an odds ratio above 5, and a frequency above 0.1% in two replicate wells. Clonotypes significantly expanded in SARS-CoV-2 spike wells and in at least one common cold coronavirus spike condition were defined as cross-reactive. CDR3 similarity was assessed by Levenshtein distance using the stringdist R package, and unrooted trees were constructed with ape in R 3.6.1. TCRdb took this table from immuneACCESS and kept in-frame rearrangements with V and J called. Such tables lack part of the clones; where checked against another copy, unresolved V genes explain under half of the gap, and the rest is unexplained. V and J calls and clone size are as listed in that table; D and trimming were resolved from the DNA. In this sample the table shows tens of thousands of clones, more than 65% of which occur a single time. Jointly, the top ten make up 3% to 4.5% of the sample.

The chain is made from TRBV2 and TRBJ1-3; D gene: possibly TRBD1, on 5 matching bases. This clonotype was sampled from a human donor who had a prior SARS-CoV-2 infection. The sequencing here drew on CD4+ T cells from PBMCs cultured without peptide, taken after COVID-19 vaccination. The CDR3 protein sequence reads: CASSERRQGGNTIYF. The sequence in DNA is TGTGCCAGCAGTGAACGACGGCAGGGAGGAAACACCATATATTTT. Extended through the reference TRBV2 and TRBJ1-3 proteins, this CDR3 yields the full variable domain: EPEVTQTPSHQVTQMGQEVILRCVPISNHLYFYWYRQILGQKVEFLVSFYNNEISEKSEIFDDQFSVERPDGSNFTLKIRSTKLEDSAMYFCASSERRQGGNTIYFGEGSWLTVV.